This T cell receptor beta chain was recovered during a study of blood T cell repertoires in COVID-19. Overall study context: The cDNA or gDNA used as material had been derived from T cells, B-cell-depleted T cells, or PBMCs.

Trimming took off 1 base at V and 4 bases at J, with 6 bases between the two ends. Germline V gene lookup returns CDR1 SNHLY and CDR2 FYNNEI. The CDR3 consists of 13 residues. Per the authors' pipeline: The authors estimated nucleated cell counts from reference gene primer amplification. Sequenced by immunoSEQ multiplex PCR; TCRdb stores in-frame clones only, minus some. V and J calls and clone size are as listed in that table; D and trimming were resolved from the DNA. The sample contains approximately 320,000 clones, almost 85% of which appear only once. This chain uses TRBV2 with TRBJ2-3; D is undetermined. Sequenced material: peripheral blood. The TCR comes from a human donor in a cohort sampled during active COVID-19. The CDR3 DNA is TGTGCCAGCAGTGAAGTATACTCAGATACGCAGTATTTT. Its protein product is CASSEVYSDTQYF.